This passage covers 18 T cell receptor beta chains from one sample sequenced in a study of OX40 agonist ivuxolimab in advanced cancers. Measured with immunoSEQ multiplex PCR; TCRdb has only the in-frame clones, and not every one. The repertoire holds 70,000 to 85,000 clones, with 75% to 85% as singletons. The sample was CD4+ or CD8+ T cells sorted from blood, taken in a trial of the OX40 agonist ivuxolimab. These TCRs come from an adult with an advanced solid tumor such as melanoma, head and neck, liver or kidney cancer.

The J gene is TRBJ2-7, the V gene TRBV19; maybe TRBD1 (5 bases). The CDR3 is made up of 14 amino acids. Per germline, CDR1 LNHDA and CDR2 SQIVND (reference sequence). V was shortened by 2 bases and J by 2 bases, with 10 bases between the two germline ends. The CDR3 reads CASSISGATYEQYF. The CDR3 region has the DNA TGTGCCAGTAGTATAAGTGGGGCGACCTACGAGCAGTACTTC.

V usage is TRBV5-1 and J usage is TRBJ1-4, with D perhaps TRBD1 (5 bases). V lost 6 bases and J lost 7, with 16 bases in between. The CDR3 has 14 residues. Germline CDR1 SGHRS, CDR2 YFSETQ. Here the CDR3 reads CASTPSGQGEKLFF. The CDR3 coding sequence is TGCGCCAGCACCCCTTCGGGGCAAGGTGAAAAACTGTTTTTT.

The chain links TRBV7-2 to TRBJ2-7, with a weak D call TRBD2 (5 bases). With 5 bases removed from V and 5 bases from J, the gap between germline ends came to 13 bases. CDR1 and CDR2 (germline): SGHTA, FQGNSA. The CDR3 has 13 amino acids. The CDR3 reads CASSPPTGNEQYF. CDR3 sequence (DNA): TGTGCCAGCAGCCCTCCGACGGGGAACGAGCAGTACTTC.

The chain employs TRBV12-5 and TRBJ2-3; TRBD2 agrees at 11 bases. The ends lost 7 bases at V and 1 base at J; junction bases unmatched: 4. The CDR3 loop spans 15 amino acids. In germline, CDR1 is LGHNT, CDR2 FRNRAP. CDR3 coding DNA: TGTGCTAGTGTTCTTAGCGGGGGGGGCACAGATACGCAGTATTTT. Its protein is CASVLSGGGTDTQYF.

The rearrangement joins TRBV18 to TRBJ2-4; D is unresolved. CDR1 and CDR2 from the germline V gene are KGHSH and LQKENI. The V end was cut by 1 base, the J end by 0 bases, with 13 bases between. CDR3 length: 17 amino acids. The CDR3 DNA is TGTGCCAGCTCACCACTCTCCGGAGTCCTAGCCAAAAACATTCAGTACTTC. This encodes CASSPLSGVLAKNIQYF.

The V call is TRBV2, the J call TRBJ2-6; no definite D call. This CDR3 comprises 14 residues. V lost 4 bases, J lost 2 bases, and 6 bases lay in between. Looked up from germline, CDR1 is SNHLY and CDR2 is FYNNEI. The CDR3 here is CASSGEAGANVLTF. DNA for the CDR3: TGTGCCAGCAGTGGAGAGGCTGGGGCCAACGTCCTGACTTTC.

The chain uses TRBV4-3 and TRBJ1-4, with D possibly being TRBD1 (5 bases). The V gene's germline CDR1 is LGHNA and CDR2 YSLEER. Trimming took off 3 bases at V and 1 base at J, with 9 bases between the two ends. CDR3 length: 15 amino acids. The chain's CDR3 is CASSQSGGTNEKLFF. CDR3 sequence (DNA): TGCGCCAGCAGCCAGTCTGGGGGAACTAATGAAAAACTGTTTTTT.

Only one count was recorded for this clone. This rearrangement joins TRBV19 to TRBJ1-5; 9 bases match TRBD1. CDR1 LNHDA and CDR2 SQIVND come from the germline V gene (reference sequence). Germline trimming cut 3 bases from V and 1 base from J; bases unmatched to any gene: 10. The CDR3 totals 18 residues. Here the CDR3 reads CASSIFGQGTGSNQPQHF. CDR3 in DNA: TGTGCCAGTAGTATCTTTGGACAGGGGACTGGGAGCAATCAGCCCCAGCATTTT.

This clone has a handful of counts. The chain recombines TRBV6-5 with TRBJ1-1; 7 bases line up with TRBD1. The CDR3 runs to 14 residues. Germline CDR1 reads MNHEY; CDR2 reads SVGAGI. Germline trimming cut 5 bases from V and 3 bases from J; bases unmatched to any gene: 6. The CDR3 protein is CASSKQGRDTEAFF. For the CDR3, the DNA is TGTGCCAGCAGTAAACAGGGGAGGGACACTGAAGCTTTCTTT.

V usage is TRBV7-2 and J usage is TRBJ1-1; 7 nucleotides line up with TRBD1. Germline-derived CDR1 and CDR2 are SGHTA and FQGNSA. Losses at the gene ends were 4 bases for V and 1 base for J; bases not matched to a gene: 9. This CDR3 has 16 residues. As DNA, the CDR3 is TGTGCCAGCAGCTCAATAGGGGGCAGTCGGAACACTGAAGCTTTCTTT. Residues: CASSSIGGSRNTEAFF.

This clone was seen more than once but under ten times. This chain connects TRBV29-1 to TRBJ2-1; 7 nucleotides line up with TRBD1. J was trimmed by 7 bases and V by 3 bases; bases with no gene match: 9. CDR3 length: 14 residues. CDR1 is SQVTM and CDR2 is ANQGSEA in the germline V gene. The CDR3 nucleotides read TGCAGCGTTGATTCTTTGACAGGGAAGAATGAGCAGTTCTTC. Its protein is CSVDSLTGKNEQFF.

V and J are TRBV7-2 and TRBJ2-5; D is undetermined. V was clipped by 1 base and J by 4 bases, with 7 bases between them. The CDR3 is 13 amino acids. Germline CDR1 and CDR2: SGHTA and FQGNSA. DNA for the CDR3: TGTGCCAGCAGCTTAGGGGTTGGAGAGACCCAGTACTTC. Translation: CASSLGVGETQYF.

J is TRBJ2-5 and V is TRBV5-8; D might be TRBD1 (7 bases). The CDR3 covers 14 residues. Germline lookup yields CDR1 SGHTS and CDR2 YDEGEE. V was shortened by 4 bases and J by 1 base, with 11 bases between the two germline ends. This CDR3 reads CASSAGQIQETQYF. CDR3 DNA: TGTGCCAGCAGCGCGGGACAGATCCAAGAGACCCAGTACTTC.

The chain combines TRBV6-1 with TRBJ2-6, with D perhaps matching TRBD1 (6 bases). Germline CDR1 and CDR2: MNHNS and SASEGT. V shed 7 bases and J shed 2 bases, with 12 bases lying between them. CDR3 length: 15 residues. CDR3 coding DNA: TGTGCCAGCAATGACAGGCAGGCTGGGGCCAACGTCCTGACTTTC. Residues: CASNDRQAGANVLTF.

This rearrangement joins TRBV7-2 to TRBJ1-3; no reliable D call. Trimming left V 2 bases short and J 0 bases short, with 11 bases between. The V gene's germline CDR1 is SGHTA and CDR2 FQGNSA. This CDR3 has 16 amino acids. CDR3 sequence (DNA): TGTGCCAGCAGCTTATTTGATGGGCTCTCTGGAAACACCATATATTTT. Translated, it gives CASSLFDGLSGNTIYF.

This clone was seen more than once but under ten times. The rearrangement joins TRBV7-2 to TRBJ1-3; D is possibly TRBD1 (5 bases). The V gene lost 2 bases and the J gene lost 4 bases, with 12 bases spanning the gap. There are 15 residues in the CDR3. CDR1 SGHTA and CDR2 FQGNSA come from the germline V gene. CDR3 in amino acids: CASSLRGGEGNTIYF. The CDR3 nucleotides are TGTGCCAGCAGCTTACGTGGGGGGGAAGGAAACACCATATATTTT.

The chain joins TRBV7-9 to TRBJ1-1; tentative D call: TRBD1 (6 bases). Germline loops: CDR1 SEHNR, CDR2 FQNEAQ (reference sequence). The CDR3 extends over 14 amino acids. V was shortened by 5 bases and J by 4 bases, with 14 bases between the two germline ends. The chain's CDR3 is CASSIQGGSTEAFF. The CDR3 nucleotides read TGTGCCAGCAGCATACAGGGAGGGAGCACTGAAGCTTTCTTT.

The rearrangement joins TRBV7-8 to TRBJ2-5; D gene ambiguous. Between the trimmed V and J ends, which lost 1 base and 5 bases, there was a span of 11 bases. CDR1 is SGHVS and CDR2 is FQNEAQ in the germline V gene. The CDR3 has 14 residues. The CDR3 sequence is CASSLEGGWETQYF. Written as DNA, the CDR3 is TGTGCCAGCAGCTTAGAGGGTGGGTGGGAGACCCAGTACTTC.